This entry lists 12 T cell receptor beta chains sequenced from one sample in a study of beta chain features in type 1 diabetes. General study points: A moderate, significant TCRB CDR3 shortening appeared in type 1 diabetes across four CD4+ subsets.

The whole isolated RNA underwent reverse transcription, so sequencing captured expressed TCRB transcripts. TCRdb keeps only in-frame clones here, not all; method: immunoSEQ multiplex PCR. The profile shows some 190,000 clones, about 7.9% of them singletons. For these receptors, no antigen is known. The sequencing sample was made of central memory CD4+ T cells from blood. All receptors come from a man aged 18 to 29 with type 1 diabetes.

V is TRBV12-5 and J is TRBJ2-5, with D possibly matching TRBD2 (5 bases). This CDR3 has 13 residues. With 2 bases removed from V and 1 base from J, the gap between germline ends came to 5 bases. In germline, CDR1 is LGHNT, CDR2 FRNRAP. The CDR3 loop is CASGLTSQETQYF. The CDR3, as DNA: TGTGCTAGTGGTTTGACTAGCCAAGAGACCCAGTACTTC.

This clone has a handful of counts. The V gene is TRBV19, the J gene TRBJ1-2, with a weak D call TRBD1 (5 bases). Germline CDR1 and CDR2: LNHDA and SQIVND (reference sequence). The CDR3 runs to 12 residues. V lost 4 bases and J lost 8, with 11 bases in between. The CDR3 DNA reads TGTGCCAGTAGTACAGGGAGGGGCGGCTACACCTTC. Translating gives CASSTGRGGYTF.

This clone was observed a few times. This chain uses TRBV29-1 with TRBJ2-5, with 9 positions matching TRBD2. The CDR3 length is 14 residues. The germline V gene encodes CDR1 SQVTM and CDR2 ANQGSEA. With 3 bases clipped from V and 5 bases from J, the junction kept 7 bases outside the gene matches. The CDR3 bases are TGCAGCGTTGAGAAGACTAGCGGTGGGGAGACCCAGTACTTC. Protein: CSVEKTSGGETQYF.

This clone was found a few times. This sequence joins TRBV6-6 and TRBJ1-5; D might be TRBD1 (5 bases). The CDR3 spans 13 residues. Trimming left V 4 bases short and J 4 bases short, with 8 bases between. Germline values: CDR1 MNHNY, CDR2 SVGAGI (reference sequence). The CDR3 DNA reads TGTGCCAGCAGTTTAGCAGGGAATCAGCCCCAGCATTTT. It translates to CASSLAGNQPQHF.

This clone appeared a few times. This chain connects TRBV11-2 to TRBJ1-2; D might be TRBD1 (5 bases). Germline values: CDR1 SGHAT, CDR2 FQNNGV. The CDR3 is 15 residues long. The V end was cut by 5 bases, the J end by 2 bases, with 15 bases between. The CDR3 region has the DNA TGTGCCAGCAGCCCCCAACACGGGGGAAACTATGGCTACACCTTC. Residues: CASSPQHGGNYGYTF.

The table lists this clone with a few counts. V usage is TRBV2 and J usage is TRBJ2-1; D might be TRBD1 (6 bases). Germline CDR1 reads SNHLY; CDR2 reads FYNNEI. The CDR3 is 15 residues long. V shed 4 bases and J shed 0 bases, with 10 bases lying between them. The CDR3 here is CASSGGPGSYNEQFF. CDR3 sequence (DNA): TGTGCCAGCAGTGGGGGGCCTGGCTCCTACAATGAGCAGTTCTTC.

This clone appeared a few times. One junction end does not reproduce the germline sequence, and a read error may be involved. CDR3 nucleotide sequence: TGTGCCAGCAGCGCGAATTTAGCGGGAGCCTCGTTACCGGGATTC. Its translation is CASSANLAGASLPGF. The rearrangement links TRBV11-2 to TRBJ2-7; the match to TRBD2 covers 9 bases. Per germline, CDR1 SGHAT and CDR2 FQNNGV. The CDR3 extends over 15 amino acids.

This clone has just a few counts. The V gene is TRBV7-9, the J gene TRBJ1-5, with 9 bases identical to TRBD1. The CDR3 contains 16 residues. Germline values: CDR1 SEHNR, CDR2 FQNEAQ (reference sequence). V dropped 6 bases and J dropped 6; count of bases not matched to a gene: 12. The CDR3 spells CASRDEQGASGQPQHF. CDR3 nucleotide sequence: TGTGCCAGCAGGGACGAACAGGGGGCGTCGGGTCAGCCCCAGCATTTT.

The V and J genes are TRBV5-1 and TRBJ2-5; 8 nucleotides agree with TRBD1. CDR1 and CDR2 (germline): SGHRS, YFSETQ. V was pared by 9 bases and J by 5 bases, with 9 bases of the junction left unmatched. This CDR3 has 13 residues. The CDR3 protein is CATRQGLGETQYF. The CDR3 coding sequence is TGCGCCACCAGACAGGGGCTCGGGGAGACCCAGTACTTC.

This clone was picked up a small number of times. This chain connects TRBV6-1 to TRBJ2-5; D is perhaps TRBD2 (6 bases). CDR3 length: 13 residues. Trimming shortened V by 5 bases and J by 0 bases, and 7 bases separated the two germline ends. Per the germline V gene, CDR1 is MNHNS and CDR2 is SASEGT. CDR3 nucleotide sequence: TGTGCCAGCAGTCGGGAGAACCAAGAGACCCAGTACTTC. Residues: CASSRENQETQYF.

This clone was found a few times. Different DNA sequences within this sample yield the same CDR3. The CDR3 DNA reads as TGCGCCAGCAGCCGCGGACAGCCCTCTGGGGCCAACGTCCTGACTTTC. Translated, it gives CASSRGQPSGANVLTF. This chain joins TRBV5-1 and TRBJ2-6, with a possible D match to TRBD1 (6 bases). The length of the CDR3 is 16 residues. Deletions cut 4 bases from V and 0 bases from J, with 11 bases between. Germline CDR1 is SGHRS and CDR2 is YFSETQ.

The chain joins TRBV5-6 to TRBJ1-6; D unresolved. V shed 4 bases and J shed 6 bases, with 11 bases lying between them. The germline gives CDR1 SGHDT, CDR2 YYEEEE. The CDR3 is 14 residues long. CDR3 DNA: TGTGCCAGCAGCCTCGACATTTTTAATTCACCCCTCCACTTT. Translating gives CASSLDIFNSPLHF. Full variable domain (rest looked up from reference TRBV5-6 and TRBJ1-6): DAGVTQSPTHLIKTRGQQVTLRCSPKSGHDTVSWYQQALGQGPQFIFQYYEEEERQRGNFPDRFSGHQFPNYSSELNVNALLLGDSALYLCASSLDIFNSPLHFGNGTRLTVT.